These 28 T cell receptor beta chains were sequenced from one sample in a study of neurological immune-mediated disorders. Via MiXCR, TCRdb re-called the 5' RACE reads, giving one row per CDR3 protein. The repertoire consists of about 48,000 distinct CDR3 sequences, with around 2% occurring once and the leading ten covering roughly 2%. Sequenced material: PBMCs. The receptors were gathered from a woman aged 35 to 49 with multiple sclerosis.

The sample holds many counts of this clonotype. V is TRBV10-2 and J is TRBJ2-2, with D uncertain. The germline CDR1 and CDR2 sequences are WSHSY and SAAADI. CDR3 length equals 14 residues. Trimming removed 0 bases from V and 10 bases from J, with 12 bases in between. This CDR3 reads CASSESMSSLELFF. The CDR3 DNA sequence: TGCGCCAGCAGTGAGTCGATGAGTTCTTTGGAGCTGTTTTTT.

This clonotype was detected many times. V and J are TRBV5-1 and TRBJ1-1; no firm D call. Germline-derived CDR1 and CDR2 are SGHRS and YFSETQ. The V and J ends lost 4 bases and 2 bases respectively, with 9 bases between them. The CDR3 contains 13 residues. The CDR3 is CASSLGINTEAFF. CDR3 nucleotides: TGCGCCAGCAGCCTCGGCATCAACACTGAAGCTTTCTTT.

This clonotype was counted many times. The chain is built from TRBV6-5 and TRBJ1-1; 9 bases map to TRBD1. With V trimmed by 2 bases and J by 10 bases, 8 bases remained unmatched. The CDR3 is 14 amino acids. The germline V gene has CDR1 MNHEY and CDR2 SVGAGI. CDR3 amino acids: CASSYLDRGRVAFF. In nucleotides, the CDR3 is TGTGCCAGCAGTTACCTCGACAGGGGGAGAGTAGCTTTCTTT.

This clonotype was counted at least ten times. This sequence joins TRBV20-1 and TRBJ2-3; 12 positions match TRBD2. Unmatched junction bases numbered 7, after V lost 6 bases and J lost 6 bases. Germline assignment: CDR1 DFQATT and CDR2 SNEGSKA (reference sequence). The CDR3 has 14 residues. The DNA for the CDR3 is TGCAGTGCCACTAGCGGGGGGACGGTGGATACGCAGTATTTT. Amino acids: CSATSGGTVDTQYF.

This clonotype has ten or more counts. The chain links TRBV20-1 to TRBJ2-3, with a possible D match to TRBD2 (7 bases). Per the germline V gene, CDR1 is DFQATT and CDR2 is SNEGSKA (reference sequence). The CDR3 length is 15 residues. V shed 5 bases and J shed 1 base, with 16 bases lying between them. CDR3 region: CSAGGRGAGTDTQYF. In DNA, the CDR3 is TGCAGTGCTGGGGGACGGGGGGCCGGCACAGATACGCAGTATTTT.

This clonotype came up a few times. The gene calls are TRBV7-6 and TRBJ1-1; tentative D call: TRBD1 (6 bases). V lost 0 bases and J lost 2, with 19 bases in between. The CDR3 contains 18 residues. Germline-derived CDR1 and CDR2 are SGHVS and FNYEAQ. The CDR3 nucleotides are TGTGCCAGCAGCTTAGCGCTATGGGGGCGCGGGCACAACACTGAAGCTTTCTTT. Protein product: CASSLALWGRGHNTEAFF.

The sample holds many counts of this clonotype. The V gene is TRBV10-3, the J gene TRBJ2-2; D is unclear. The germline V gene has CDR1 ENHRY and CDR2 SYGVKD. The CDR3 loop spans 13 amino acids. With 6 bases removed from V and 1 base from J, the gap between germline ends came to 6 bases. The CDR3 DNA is TGTGCCATCAGAAGGGAGAACACCGGGGAGCTGTTTTTT. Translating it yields CAIRRENTGELFF.

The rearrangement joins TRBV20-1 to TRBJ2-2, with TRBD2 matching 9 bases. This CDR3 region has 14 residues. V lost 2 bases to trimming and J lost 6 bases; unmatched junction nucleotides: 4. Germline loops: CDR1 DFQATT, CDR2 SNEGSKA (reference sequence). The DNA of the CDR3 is TGCAGTGCTAGAAAGCGGGGGGCCTCCGGGGAGCTGTTTTTT. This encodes CSARKRGASGELFF.

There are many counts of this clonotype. The CDR3 sequence: CASSLSGQHTEAFF. The CDR3 bases are TGTGCCAGCAGCCTTTCGGGACAGCACACTGAAGCTTTCTTT. The chain links TRBV3-1 to TRBJ1-1; 7 bases match TRBD1. CDR1 is LGHDT, CDR2 YNNKEL, per germline (reference sequence). The CDR3 is 14 residues long. The ends lost 4 bases at V and 3 bases at J; junction bases unmatched: 5.

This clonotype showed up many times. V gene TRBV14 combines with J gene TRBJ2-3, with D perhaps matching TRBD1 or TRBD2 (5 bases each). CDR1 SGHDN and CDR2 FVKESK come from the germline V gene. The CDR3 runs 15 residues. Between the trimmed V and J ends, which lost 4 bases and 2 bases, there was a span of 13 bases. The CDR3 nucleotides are TGTGCCAGCAGCCCGGGACGAAGGTTCACAGATACGCAGTATTTT. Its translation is CASSPGRRFTDTQYF.

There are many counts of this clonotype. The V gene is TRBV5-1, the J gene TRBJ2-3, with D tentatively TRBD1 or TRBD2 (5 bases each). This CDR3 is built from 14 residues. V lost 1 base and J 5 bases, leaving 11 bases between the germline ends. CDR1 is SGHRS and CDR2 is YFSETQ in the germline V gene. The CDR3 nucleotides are TGCGCCAGCAGCTTGCTGGGGGAAAGAGATACGCAGTATTTT. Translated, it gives CASSLLGERDTQYF.

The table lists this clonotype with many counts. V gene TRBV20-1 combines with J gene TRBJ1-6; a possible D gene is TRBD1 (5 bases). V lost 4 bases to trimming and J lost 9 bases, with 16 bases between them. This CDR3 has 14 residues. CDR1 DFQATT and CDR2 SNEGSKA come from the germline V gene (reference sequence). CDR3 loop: CSATRDSGGSPLHF. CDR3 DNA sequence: TGCAGTGCTACCCGGGACTCCGGGGGTTCACCCCTCCACTTT.

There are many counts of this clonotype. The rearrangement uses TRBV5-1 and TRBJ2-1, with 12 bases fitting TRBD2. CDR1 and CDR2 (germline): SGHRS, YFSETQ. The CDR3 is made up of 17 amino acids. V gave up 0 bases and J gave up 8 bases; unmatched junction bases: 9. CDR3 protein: CASSLAPPSGGAYEQFF. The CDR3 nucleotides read TGCGCCAGCAGCTTGGCACCCCCTAGCGGGGGGGCCTATGAGCAGTTCTTC.

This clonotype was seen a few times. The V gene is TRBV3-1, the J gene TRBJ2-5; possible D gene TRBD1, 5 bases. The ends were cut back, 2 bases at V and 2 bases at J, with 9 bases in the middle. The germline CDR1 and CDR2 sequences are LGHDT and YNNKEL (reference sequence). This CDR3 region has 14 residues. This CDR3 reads CASSQMAGQETQYF. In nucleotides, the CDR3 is TGTGCCAGCAGCCAAATGGCAGGGCAAGAGACCCAGTACTTC.

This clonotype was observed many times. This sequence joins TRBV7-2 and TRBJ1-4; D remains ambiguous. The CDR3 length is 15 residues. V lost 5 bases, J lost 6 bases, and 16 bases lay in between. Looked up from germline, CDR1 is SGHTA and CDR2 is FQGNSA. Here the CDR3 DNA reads TGTGCCAGCAGCAAATTTGGGGAAATACATGAAAAACTGTTTTTT. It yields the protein CASSKFGEIHEKLFF.

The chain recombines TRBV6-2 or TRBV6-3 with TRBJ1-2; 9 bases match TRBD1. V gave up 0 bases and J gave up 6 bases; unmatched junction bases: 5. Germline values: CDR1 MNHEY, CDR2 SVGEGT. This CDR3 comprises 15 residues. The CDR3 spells CASSYSIQGADGYTF. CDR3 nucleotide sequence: TGTGCCAGCAGTTACTCGATACAGGGGGCAGATGGCTACACCTTC.

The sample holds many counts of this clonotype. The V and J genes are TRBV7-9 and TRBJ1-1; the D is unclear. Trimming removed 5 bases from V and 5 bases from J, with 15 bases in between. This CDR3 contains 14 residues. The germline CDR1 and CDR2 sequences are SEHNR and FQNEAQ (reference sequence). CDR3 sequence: CASSQPSSGTEAFF. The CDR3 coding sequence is TGTGCCAGCAGCCAACCTTCTTCGGGGACTGAAGCTTTCTTT.

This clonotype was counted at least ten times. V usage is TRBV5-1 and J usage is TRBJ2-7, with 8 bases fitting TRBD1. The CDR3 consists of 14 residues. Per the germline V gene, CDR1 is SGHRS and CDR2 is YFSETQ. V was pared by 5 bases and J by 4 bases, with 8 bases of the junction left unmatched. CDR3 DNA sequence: TGCGCCAGCAGGGGGGACAGGACCGAATACGAGCAGTACTTC. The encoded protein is CASRGDRTEYEQYF.

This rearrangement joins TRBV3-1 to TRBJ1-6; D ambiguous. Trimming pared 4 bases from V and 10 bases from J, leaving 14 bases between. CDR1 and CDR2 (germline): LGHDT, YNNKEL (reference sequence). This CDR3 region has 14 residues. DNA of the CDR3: TGTGCCAGCAGCCTATCGTCAGGACGATCACCCCTCCACTTT. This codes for CASSLSSGRSPLHF.

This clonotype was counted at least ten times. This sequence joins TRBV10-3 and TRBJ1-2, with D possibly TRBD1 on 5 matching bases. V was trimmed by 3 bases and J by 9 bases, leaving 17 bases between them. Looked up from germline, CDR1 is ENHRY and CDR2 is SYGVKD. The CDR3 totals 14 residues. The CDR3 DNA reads TGTGCCATCAGTGAAAGGGGTCCCCAGAACCGCTACACCTTC. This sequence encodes CAISERGPQNRYTF.

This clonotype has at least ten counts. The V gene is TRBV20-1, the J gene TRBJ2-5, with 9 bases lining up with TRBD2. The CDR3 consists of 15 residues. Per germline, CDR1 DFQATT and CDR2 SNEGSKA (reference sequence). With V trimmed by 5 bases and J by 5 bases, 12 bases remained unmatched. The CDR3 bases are TGCAGTGCTCTAGTTCTAGCGGGGCTGCAGGAGACCCAGTACTTC. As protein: CSALVLAGLQETQYF.

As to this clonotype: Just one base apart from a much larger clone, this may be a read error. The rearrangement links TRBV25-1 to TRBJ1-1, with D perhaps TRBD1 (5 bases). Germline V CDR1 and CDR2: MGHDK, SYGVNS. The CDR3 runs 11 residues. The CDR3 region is CDSSGFAGAFF. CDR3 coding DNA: TGTGACAGCAGTGGGTTTGCAGGGGCTTTCTTT.

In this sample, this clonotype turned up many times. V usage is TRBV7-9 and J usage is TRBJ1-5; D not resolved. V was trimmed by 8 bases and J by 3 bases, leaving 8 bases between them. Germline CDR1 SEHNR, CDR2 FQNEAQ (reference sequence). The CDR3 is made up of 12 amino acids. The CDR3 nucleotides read TGTGCCAGCGGAGGTTCCAATCAGCCCCAGCATTTT. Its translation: CASGGSNQPQHF.

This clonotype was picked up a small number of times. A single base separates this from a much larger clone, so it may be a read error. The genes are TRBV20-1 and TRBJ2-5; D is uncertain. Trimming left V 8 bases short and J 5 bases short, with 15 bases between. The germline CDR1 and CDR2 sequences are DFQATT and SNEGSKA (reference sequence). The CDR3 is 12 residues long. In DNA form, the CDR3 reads TGCAGTCAGGTCCCCGGTTGGGAGACCCAGTACTTC. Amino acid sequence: CSQVPGWETQYF.

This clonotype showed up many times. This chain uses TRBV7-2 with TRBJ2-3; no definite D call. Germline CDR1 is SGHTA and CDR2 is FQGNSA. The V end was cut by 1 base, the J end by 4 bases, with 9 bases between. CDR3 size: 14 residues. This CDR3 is CASSLERPPDTQYF. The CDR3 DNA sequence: TGTGCCAGCAGCTTAGAGAGGCCCCCAGATACGCAGTATTTT. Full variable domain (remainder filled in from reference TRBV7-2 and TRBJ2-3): GAGVSQSPSNKVTEKGKDVELRCDPISGHTALYWYRQSLGQGLEFLIYFQGNSAPDKSGLPSDRFSAERTGGSVSTLTIQRTQQEDSAVYLCASSLERPPDTQYFGPGTRLTVL.

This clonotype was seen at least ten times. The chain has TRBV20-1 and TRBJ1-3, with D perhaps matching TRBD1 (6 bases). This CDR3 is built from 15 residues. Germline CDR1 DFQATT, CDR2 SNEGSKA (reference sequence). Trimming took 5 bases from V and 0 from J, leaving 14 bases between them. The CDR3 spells CSASTGFLSGNTIYF. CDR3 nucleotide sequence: TGCAGTGCTTCCACAGGGTTCCTCTCTGGAAACACCATATATTTT.

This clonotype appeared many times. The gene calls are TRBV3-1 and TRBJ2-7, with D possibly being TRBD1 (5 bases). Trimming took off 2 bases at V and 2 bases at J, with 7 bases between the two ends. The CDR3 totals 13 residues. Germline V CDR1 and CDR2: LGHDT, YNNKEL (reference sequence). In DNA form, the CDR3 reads TGTGCCAGCAGCCAAAAGGGGACCTACGAGCAGTACTTC. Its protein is CASSQKGTYEQYF.

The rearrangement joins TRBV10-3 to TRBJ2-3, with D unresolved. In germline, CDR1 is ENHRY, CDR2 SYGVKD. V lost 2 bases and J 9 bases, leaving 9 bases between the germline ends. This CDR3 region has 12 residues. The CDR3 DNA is TGTGCCATCAGTGAGCCCGGCAGAACGCAGTATTTT. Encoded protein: CAISEPGRTQYF.